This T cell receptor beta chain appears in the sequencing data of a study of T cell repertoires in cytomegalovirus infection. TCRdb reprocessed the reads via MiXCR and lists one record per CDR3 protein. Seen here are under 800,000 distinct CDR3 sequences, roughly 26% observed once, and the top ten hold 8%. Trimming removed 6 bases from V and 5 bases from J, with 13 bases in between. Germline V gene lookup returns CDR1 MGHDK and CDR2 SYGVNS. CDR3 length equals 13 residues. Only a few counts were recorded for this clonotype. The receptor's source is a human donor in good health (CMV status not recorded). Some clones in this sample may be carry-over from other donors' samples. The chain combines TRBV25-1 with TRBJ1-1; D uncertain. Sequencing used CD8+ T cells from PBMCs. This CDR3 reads CASRAGLRTEAFF. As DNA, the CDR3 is TGTGCCAGCAGGGCCGGGCTCAGGACTGAAGCTTTCTTT.